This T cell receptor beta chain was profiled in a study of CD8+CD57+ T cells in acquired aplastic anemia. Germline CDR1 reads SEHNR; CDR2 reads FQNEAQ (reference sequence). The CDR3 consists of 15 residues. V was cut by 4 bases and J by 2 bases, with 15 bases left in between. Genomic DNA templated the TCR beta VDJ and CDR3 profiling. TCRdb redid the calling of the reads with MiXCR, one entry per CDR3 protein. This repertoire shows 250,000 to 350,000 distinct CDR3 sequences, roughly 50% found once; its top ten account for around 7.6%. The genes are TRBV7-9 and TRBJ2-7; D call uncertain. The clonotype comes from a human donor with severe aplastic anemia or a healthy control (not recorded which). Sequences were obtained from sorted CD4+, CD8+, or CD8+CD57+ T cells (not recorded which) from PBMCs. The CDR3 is CASSSTPEVTYEQYF. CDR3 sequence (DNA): TGTGCCAGCAGCTCGACCCCCGAGGTGACCTACGAGCAGTACTTC. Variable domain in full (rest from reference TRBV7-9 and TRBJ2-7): DTGVSQNPRHKITKRGQNVTFRCDPISEHNRLYWYRQTLGQGPEFLTYFQNEAQLEKSRLLSDRFSAERPKGSFSTLEIQRTEQGDSAMYLCASSSTPEVTYEQYFGPGTRLTVT.